Following are 15 T cell receptor beta chains from one sample sequenced in a study of Graves' ophthalmopathy and Graves' hyperthyroidism. RNA transcripts served as template for amplifying TCR beta CDR3 sequences. The library came from an HTBI-primed first-round RT-PCR and a second-round multiplex PCR. TCRdb called the multiplex PCR reads again in MiXCR, with one record for every CDR3 protein. Of approximately 700,000 distinct CDR3 sequences listed, about 38% are singletons. The source material was peripheral blood. The receptors were gathered from an adult man with Graves' ophthalmopathy.

The chain couples TRBV29-1 to TRBJ2-3, with D perhaps TRBD1 or TRBD2 (6 bases each). This CDR3 is built from 14 residues. Trimming stripped 7 bases from V and 4 bases from J, with 18 bases between. Germline CDR1 reads SQVTM; CDR2 reads ANQGSEA. CDR3 residues: CSAGGPVRADTQYF. The CDR3 nucleotides read TGCAGCGCTGGGGGGCCAGTTCGCGCAGATACGCAGTATTTT.

This clonotype was seen ten or more times. V gene TRBV10-3 combines with J gene TRBJ1-1; D may be TRBD1 (5 bases). The CDR3 is 13 residues long. Trimming pared 6 bases from V and 3 bases from J, leaving 11 bases between. From germline, CDR1 is ENHRY and CDR2 SYGVKD. CDR3 region: CAISPGAHTEAFF. The CDR3 region has the DNA TGTGCCATCAGCCCCGGGGCACACACTGAAGCTTTCTTT.

The rearrangement joins TRBV29-1 to TRBJ1-2, with a weak D call TRBD1 (5 bases). The CDR3 loop spans 12 amino acids. Germline loops: CDR1 SQVTM, CDR2 ANQGSEA. Trimming pared 6 bases from V and 4 bases from J, leaving 12 bases between. CDR3 nucleotide sequence: TGCAGCGTCCCTGGACAAATCTATGGCTACACCTTC. Its translation is CSVPGQIYGYTF.

Many counts were recorded for this clonotype. The V gene is TRBV29-1, the J gene TRBJ1-1; no definite D call. The germline V gene encodes CDR1 SQVTM and CDR2 ANQGSEA. The V end lost 6 bases, the J end lost 1 base, and 6 bases lay between the germline ends. The CDR3 loop spans 11 amino acids. CDR3 protein: CSVSSNTEAFF. CDR3 in DNA: TGCAGCGTGTCGTCGAACACTGAAGCTTTCTTT.

This clonotype was picked up many times. The chain combines TRBV7-2 with TRBJ1-2; D uncertain. This CDR3 is built from 15 residues. The ends were cut back, 7 bases at V and 5 bases at J, with 20 bases in the middle. Per the germline V gene, CDR1 is SGHTA and CDR2 is FQGNSA. CDR3 in DNA: TGTGCCAGCAACTCGGAGTGGGGTCTTCGGTATGGCTACACCTTC. Protein: CASNSEWGLRYGYTF.

Only a few counts were recorded for this clonotype. The genes are TRBV11-3 and TRBJ2-5; D is unresolved. CDR3 length: 15 residues. Trimming shortened V by 6 bases and J by 1 base, and 15 bases separated the two germline ends. The germline gives CDR1 SGHNT, CDR2 YENEEA. The CDR3 is CASRLTWATQETQYF. As DNA, the CDR3 is TGTGCCAGCAGACTAACTTGGGCCACCCAAGAGACCCAGTACTTC.

The CDR3 here is CSVNTGTGNQPQHF. The CDR3 DNA is TGCAGCGTCAACACCGGGACAGGGAATCAGCCCCAGCATTTT. The chain has TRBV29-1 and TRBJ1-5; 9 bases are shared with TRBD1. Germline V gene lookup returns CDR1 SQVTM and CDR2 ANQGSEA. Unmatched junction bases numbered 7, after V lost 6 bases and J lost 4 bases. The CDR3 length is 14 residues.

This clonotype was seen at least ten times. The CDR3 loop reads CASSGQGNEKLFF. In DNA, the CDR3 is TGTGCCAGCAGCGGGCAGGGGAATGAAAAACTGTTTTTT. The chain is built from TRBV7-9 and TRBJ1-4, with D perhaps TRBD1 (6 bases). V was pared by 5 bases and J by 5 bases, with 9 bases between. The CDR3 is 13 residues long. The V gene's germline CDR1 is SEHNR and CDR2 FQNEAQ (reference sequence).

This clonotype has a handful of counts. The gene calls are TRBV6-5 and TRBJ1-2, with 8 bases fitting TRBD1. The junction had 6 bases not matched to a gene; V was cut back by 2 bases and J by 4 bases. Germline CDR1 MNHEY, CDR2 SVGAGI. The length of the CDR3 is 15 residues. CDR3 residues: CASSYERQGSYGYTF. CDR3 nucleotides: TGTGCCAGCAGTTACGAGAGACAGGGGAGCTATGGCTACACCTTC.

V is TRBV19 and J is TRBJ1-1, with 9 positions matching TRBD1. The CDR3 sequence is 17 residues long. Germline V gene sequence: CDR1 LNHDA, CDR2 SQIVND (reference sequence). V lost 6 bases and J lost 3; bases outside the gene matches: 14. The CDR3 bases are TGTGCCAGTAGGGAGCGGGACAGGGACCTAGATGACACTGAAGCTTTCTTT. The encoded protein is CASRERDRDLDDTEAFF. The full variable domain, rest sourced from reference TRBV19 and TRBJ1-1, is DGGITQSPKYLFRKEGQNVTLSCEQNLNHDAMYWYRQDPGQGLRLIYYSQIVNDFQKGDIAEGYSVSREKKESFPLTVTSAQKNPTAFYLCASRERDRDLDDTEAFFGQGTRLTVV.

This clonotype came up many times. The chain has TRBV7-8 and TRBJ2-2; D gene uncertain. Germline V gene lookup returns CDR1 SGHVS and CDR2 FQNEAQ. Trimming shortened V by 5 bases and J by 2 bases, and 12 bases separated the two germline ends. CDR3 length: 15 residues. CDR3 amino acids: CASSQMTGNTGELFF. As DNA, the CDR3 is TGTGCCAGCAGCCAAATGACGGGCAACACCGGGGAGCTGTTTTTT.

This clonotype appeared a single time. An end of the junction does not agree with germline; a read error may underlie this. The rearrangement joins TRBV15 to TRBJ1-6; 10 bases are shared with TRBD1. The length of the CDR3 is 16 residues. Germline V gene data show CDR1 as LNHNV and CDR2 as YYDKDF (reference sequence). CDR3 sequence: CATSTHPGTGERSLDF. In DNA form, the CDR3 reads TGTGCCACCAGCACTCATCCCGGGACAGGGGAAAGGTCCCTCGACTTT.

This clonotype was observed at least ten times. The chain employs TRBV29-1 and TRBJ1-2; D remains unclear. The CDR3 is 13 amino acids. Looked up from germline, CDR1 is SQVTM and CDR2 is ANQGSEA. The V end was cut by 3 bases, the J end by 0 bases, with 8 bases between. CDR3 sequence reads: CSVDVRANYGYTF. CDR3 DNA: TGCAGCGTTGATGTTAGGGCTAACTATGGCTACACCTTC.

This clonotype appeared many times. V is TRBV7-9 and J is TRBJ1-1; D remains ambiguous. The germline gives CDR1 SEHNR, CDR2 FQNEAQ (reference sequence). The CDR3 is 15 amino acids. V was cut by 4 bases and J by 0 bases, with 12 bases left in between. CDR3 bases: TGTGCCAGCAGCTCACACAACCTCATGAACACTGAAGCTTTCTTT. The encoded protein is CASSSHNLMNTEAFF.

The rearrangement joins TRBV24-1 to TRBJ1-2; 9 bases align to TRBD1. Losses at the gene ends were 9 bases for V and 8 bases for J; bases not matched to a gene: 9. The CDR3 spans 13 residues. Germline loops: CDR1 KGHDR, CDR2 SFDVKD. The CDR3 loop is CATQDRGFSGYTF. The DNA of the CDR3 is TGTGCCACCCAGGACAGGGGATTTTCCGGCTACACCTTC.